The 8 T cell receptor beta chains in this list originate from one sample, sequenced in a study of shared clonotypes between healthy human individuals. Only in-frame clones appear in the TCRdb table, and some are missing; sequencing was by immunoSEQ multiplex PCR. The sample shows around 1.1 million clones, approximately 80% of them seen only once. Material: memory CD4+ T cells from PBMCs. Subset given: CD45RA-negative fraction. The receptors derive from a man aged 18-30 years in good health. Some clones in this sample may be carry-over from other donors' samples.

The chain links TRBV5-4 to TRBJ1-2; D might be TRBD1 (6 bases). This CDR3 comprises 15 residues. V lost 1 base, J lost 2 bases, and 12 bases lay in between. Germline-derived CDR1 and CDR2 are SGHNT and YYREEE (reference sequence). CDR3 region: CASSLIGGGNYGYTF. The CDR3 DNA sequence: TGTGCCAGCAGCTTGATCGGGGGCGGAAACTATGGCTACACCTTC.

The CDR3 DNA follows: TGTGCCTGGAGGGCTAAGGGCGTAACCTACGAGCAGTACTTC. Residues: CAWRAKGVTYEQYF. V and J are TRBV30 and TRBJ2-7; D ambiguous. V was clipped by 3 bases and J by 2 bases, with 14 bases between them. The CDR3 is made up of 14 amino acids. Germline V gene lookup returns CDR1 GTSNPN and CDR2 SVGIG (reference sequence).

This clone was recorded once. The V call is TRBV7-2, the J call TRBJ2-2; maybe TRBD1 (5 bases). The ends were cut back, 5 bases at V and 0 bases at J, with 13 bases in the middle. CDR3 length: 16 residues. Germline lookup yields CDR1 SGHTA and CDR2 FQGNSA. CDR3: CASSTFRVPNTGELFF. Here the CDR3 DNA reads TGTGCCAGCAGCACTTTCAGGGTACCGAACACCGGGGAGCTGTTTTTT. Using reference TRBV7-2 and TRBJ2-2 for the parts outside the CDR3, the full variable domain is GAGVSQSPSNKVTEKGKDVELRCDPISGHTALYWYRQSLGQGLEFLIYFQGNSAPDKSGLPSDRFSAERTGGSVSTLTIQRTQQEDSAVYLCASSTFRVPNTGELFFGEGSRLTVL.

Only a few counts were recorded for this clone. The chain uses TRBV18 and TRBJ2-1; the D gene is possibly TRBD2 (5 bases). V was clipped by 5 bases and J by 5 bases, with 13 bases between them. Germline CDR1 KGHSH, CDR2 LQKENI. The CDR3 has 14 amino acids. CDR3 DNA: TGTGCCAGCTCAGACTCAAGCGGAGACAATGAGCAGTTCTTC. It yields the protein CASSDSSGDNEQFF.

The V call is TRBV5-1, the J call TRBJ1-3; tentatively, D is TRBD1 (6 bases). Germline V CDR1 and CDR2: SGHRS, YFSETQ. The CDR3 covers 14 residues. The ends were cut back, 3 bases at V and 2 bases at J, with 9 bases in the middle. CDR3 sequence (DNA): TGCGCCAGCAGCTCAGGACAGACTGGAAACACCATATATTTT. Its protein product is CASSSGQTGNTIYF.

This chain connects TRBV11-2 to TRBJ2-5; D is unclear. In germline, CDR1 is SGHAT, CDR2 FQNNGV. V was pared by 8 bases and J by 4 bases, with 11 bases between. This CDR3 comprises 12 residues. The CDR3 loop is CASGIWGETQYF. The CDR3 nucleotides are TGTGCCAGCGGGATATGGGGAGAGACCCAGTACTTC.

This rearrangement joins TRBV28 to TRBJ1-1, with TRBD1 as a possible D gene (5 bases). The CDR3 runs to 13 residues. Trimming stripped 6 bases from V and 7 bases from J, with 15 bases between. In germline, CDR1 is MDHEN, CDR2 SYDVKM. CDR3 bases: TGTGCCAGCAGCCCCCTGGCAGGGAATGAAGCTTTCTTT. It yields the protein CASSPLAGNEAFF.

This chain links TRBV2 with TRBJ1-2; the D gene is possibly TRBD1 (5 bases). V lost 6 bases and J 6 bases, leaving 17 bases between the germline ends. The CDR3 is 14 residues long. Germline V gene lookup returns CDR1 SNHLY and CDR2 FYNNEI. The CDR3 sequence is CASRHPGADNGYTF. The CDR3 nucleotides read TGTGCCAGCAGACATCCTGGGGCAGATAATGGCTACACCTTC.